The rows below give T cell receptor beta chains drawn from one sample of a study of shared clonotypes between healthy human individuals. Sequenced by immunoSEQ multiplex PCR; TCRdb stores in-frame clones only, minus some. The sample carries a few million clones, over 85% recorded once. Sequencing was carried out using naive CD4+ T cells from PBMCs. These TCRs come from a man aged 18-30 years in good health. Some clones in this sample may be carry-over from other donors' samples. Both conserved end residues are part of each CDR3. The order of the fields is V gene, J gene, D gene, clone size, CDR3 protein, CDR3 DNA. The D gene is left open where the match is weak. Rows give clone size only sometimes, using once, few, many, or a class for an expanded clone.

v_call: TRBV7-3; j_call: TRBJ1-1; d_call: NA; clone_size: NA; cdr3_aa: CASSLGLIMNTEAFF; cdr3_nt: TGTGCCAGCAGCTTAGGACTGATCATGAACACTGAAGCTTTCTTT
v_call: TRBV7-3; j_call: TRBJ1-1; d_call: TRBD1; clone_size: NA; cdr3_aa: CASSASGQMNTEAFF; cdr3_nt: TGTGCCAGCAGCGCTTCGGGACAGATGAACACTGAAGCTTTCTTT
v_call: TRBV11-2; j_call: TRBJ2-1; d_call: TRBD2; clone_size: few; cdr3_aa: CASSLGLAEGHEQFF; cdr3_nt: TGTGCCAGCAGCCTCGGACTAGCGGAGGGGCATGAGCAGTTCTTC
v_call: TRBV7-3; j_call: TRBJ2-2; d_call: NA; clone_size: NA; cdr3_aa: CASRYSPGVGGELFF; cdr3_nt: TGTGCCAGCAGATACTCTCCCGGGGTTGGCGGGGAGCTGTTTTTT
v_call: TRBV4-1; j_call: TRBJ2-2; d_call: TRBD2; clone_size: NA; cdr3_aa: CASSQDRFRLAPTNTGELFF; cdr3_nt: TGCGCCAGCAGCCAAGACCGCTTTAGACTAGCGCCTACGAACACCGGGGAGCTGTTTTTT
v_call: TRBV7-6; j_call: TRBJ2-2; d_call: TRBD2; clone_size: NA; cdr3_aa: CASSIAWREVITGELFF; cdr3_nt: TGTGCCAGCAGCATTGCTTGGCGGGAGGTGATCACCGGGGAGCTGTTTTTT
v_call: TRBV28; j_call: TRBJ2-2; d_call: TRBD2; clone_size: NA; cdr3_aa: CASRRTSGNTGELFF; cdr3_nt: TGTGCCAGCAGGCGGACTAGCGGAAACACCGGGGAGCTGTTTTTT
v_call: TRBV5-1; j_call: TRBJ2-5; d_call: TRBD2; clone_size: NA; cdr3_aa: CASSSGLDLAGTQYF; cdr3_nt: TGCGCCAGCAGCAGCGGACTAGATCTTGCAGGGACCCAGTACTTC
v_call: TRBV5-5; j_call: TRBJ2-5; d_call: TRBD2; clone_size: once; cdr3_aa: CASSPHLRAGVRETQYF; cdr3_nt: TGTGCCAGCAGCCCCCACCTCAGGGCGGGAGTCCGGGAGACCCAGTACTTC
v_call: TRBV6-6; j_call: TRBJ1-2; d_call: NA; clone_size: NA; cdr3_aa: CASSYSGGSGYTF; cdr3_nt: TGTGCCAGCAGTTACTCGGGGGGCTCTGGCTACACCTTC